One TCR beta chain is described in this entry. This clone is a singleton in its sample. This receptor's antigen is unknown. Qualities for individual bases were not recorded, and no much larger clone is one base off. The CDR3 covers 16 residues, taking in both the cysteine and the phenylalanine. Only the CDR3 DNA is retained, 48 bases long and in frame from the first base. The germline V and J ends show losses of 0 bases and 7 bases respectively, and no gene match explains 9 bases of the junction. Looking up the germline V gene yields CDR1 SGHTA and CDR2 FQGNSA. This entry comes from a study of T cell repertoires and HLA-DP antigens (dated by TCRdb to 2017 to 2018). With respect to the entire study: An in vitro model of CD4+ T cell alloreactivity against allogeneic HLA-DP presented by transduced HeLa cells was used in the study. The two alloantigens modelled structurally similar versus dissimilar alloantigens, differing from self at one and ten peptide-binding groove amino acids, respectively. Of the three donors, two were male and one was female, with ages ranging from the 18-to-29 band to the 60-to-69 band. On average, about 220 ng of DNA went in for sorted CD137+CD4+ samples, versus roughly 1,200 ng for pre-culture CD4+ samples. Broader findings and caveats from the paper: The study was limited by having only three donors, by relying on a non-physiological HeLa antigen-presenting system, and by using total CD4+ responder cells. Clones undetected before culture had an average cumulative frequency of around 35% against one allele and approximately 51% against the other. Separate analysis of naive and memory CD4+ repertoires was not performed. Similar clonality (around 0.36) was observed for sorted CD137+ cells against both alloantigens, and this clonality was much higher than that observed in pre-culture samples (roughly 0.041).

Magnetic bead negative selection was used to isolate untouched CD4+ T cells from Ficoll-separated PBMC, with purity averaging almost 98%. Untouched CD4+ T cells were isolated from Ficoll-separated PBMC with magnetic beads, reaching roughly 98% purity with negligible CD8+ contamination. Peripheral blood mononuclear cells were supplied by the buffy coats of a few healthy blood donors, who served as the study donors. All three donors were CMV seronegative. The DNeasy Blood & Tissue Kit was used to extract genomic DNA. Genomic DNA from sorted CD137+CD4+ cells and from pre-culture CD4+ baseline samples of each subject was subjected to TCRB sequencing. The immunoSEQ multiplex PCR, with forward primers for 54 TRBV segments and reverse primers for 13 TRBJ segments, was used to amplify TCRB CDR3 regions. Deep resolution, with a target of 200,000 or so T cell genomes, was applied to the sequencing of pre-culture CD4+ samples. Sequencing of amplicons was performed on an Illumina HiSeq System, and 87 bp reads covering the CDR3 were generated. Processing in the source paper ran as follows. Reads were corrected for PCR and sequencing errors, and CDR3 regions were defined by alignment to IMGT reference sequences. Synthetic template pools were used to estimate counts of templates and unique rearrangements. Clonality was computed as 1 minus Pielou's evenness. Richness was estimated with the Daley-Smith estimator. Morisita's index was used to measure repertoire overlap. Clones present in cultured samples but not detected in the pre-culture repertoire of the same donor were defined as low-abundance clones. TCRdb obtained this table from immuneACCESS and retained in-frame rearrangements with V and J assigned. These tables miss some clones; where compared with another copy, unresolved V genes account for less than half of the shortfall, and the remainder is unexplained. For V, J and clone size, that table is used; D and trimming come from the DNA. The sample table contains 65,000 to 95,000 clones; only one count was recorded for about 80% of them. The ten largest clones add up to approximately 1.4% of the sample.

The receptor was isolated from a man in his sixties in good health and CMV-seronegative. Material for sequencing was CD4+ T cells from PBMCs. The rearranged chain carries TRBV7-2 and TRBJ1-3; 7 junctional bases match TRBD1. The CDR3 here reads CASSLARTGAGNTIYF. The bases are TGTGCCAGCAGCTTAGCTCGGACAGGCGCCGGGAACACCATATATTTT.